This paragraph covers one T cell receptor beta chain sequence. These data belong to a study of blood T cell repertoires in COVID-19. Across the study: Sources were T cells, B-cell-depleted T cells, or PBMCs; the material itself was cDNA or gDNA.

CDR3 size: 11 residues. Germline CDR1 is DFQATT and CDR2 is SNEGSKA (reference sequence). Trimming cost V 3 bases and J 6 bases, with 8 bases left between them. Measured with immunoSEQ multiplex PCR; TCRdb has only the in-frame clones, and not every one. The table includes 150,000 or so clones, about 85% detected once. The sample taken for sequencing was peripheral blood. The J gene is TRBJ1-1, the V gene TRBV20-1; no firm D call. The origin of this receptor is a man between 60 and 70 years old with COVID-19, enrolled during active disease. The CDR3 loop reads CSASTVPEAFF. In DNA form, the CDR3 reads TGCAGTGCTAGTACAGTCCCTGAAGCTTTCTTT.